Listed below are T cell receptor beta chains from one sample, sequenced in a study of T cells in Graves' hyperthyroidism and ophthalmopathy. TCRdb processed the multiplex PCR reads anew with MiXCR; each CDR3 protein has one entry. The repertoire consists of about 400,000 distinct CDR3 sequences, with approximately 25% occurring once and the leading ten covering more than 60%. Source material: blood. The receptors originated from a man aged 45-65 years with Graves' hyperthyroidism. Both conserved end residues are part of each CDR3. D genes are given only for firm matches. The size field is filled for only some rows; it gives once, few, many or a size class.

length	D	size	J	V	CDR3	DNA
15	TRBD2	once	TRBJ2-7	TRBV7-6	CASSPDGAGANEQYF	TGTGCCAGCAGCCCTGACGGGGCGGGAGCTAACGAGCAGTACTTC
16	TRBD2	few	TRBJ2-7	TRBV6-1	CASSRSASGLSYEQYF	TGTGCCAGCAGTCGGTCGGCTAGCGGGTTGTCCTACGAGCAGTACTTC
15	.	few	TRBJ1-5	TRBV6-1	CASSEWALGSQPQHF	TGTGCCAGCAGTGAATGGGCCTTAGGCAGTCAGCCCCAGCATTTT
13	.	few	TRBJ2-4	TRBV5-1	CASTFMAKNIQYF	TGCGCCAGCACCTTTATGGCCAAAAACATTCAGTACTTC
14	.	.	TRBJ2-3	TRBV12-3/TRBV12-4	CASSLGGGSDTQYF	TGTGCCAGCAGTCTGGGGGGGGGCTCAGATACGCAGTATTTT
14	.	few	TRBJ2-1	TRBV9	CASSATEGYNEQFF	TGTGCCAGCAGCGCAACCGAAGGCTACAATGAGCAGTTCTTC
14	TRBD2	once	TRBJ2-7	TRBV7-8	CASNGLAGANEQYF	TGTGCCAGCAACGGACTAGCGGGAGCTAACGAGCAGTACTTC
12	.	.	TRBJ2-2	TRBV6-1	CASTQVPGELFF	TGTGCCAGCACCCAAGTCCCCGGGGAGCTGTTTTTT
14	TRBD1	many	TRBJ1-2	TRBV27	CASSFSTGSYGYTF	TGTGCCAGCAGCTTCTCGACAGGGTCGTATGGCTACACCTTC
11	.	few	TRBJ2-1	TRBV24-1	CATSDRVEQFF	TGTGCCACCAGTGATCGCGTTGAGCAGTTCTTC
20	.	.	TRBJ2-7	TRBV7-9	CASSTTGTGKTSGPSYEQYF	TGTGCCAGCAGCACCACCGGGACAGGGAAGACTAGCGGGCCATCCTACGAGCAGTACTTC
17	TRBD2	.	TRBJ2-1	TRBV19	CASSTGLAGGPGNEQFF	TGTGCCAGTAGTACGGGACTAGCGGGAGGGCCGGGCAATGAGCAGTTCTTC
15	.	many	TRBJ2-2	TRBV12-3/TRBV12-4	CASSHQGRGAGELFF	TGTGCCAGCAGTCATCAGGGGAGAGGGGCCGGGGAGCTGTTTTTT
14	TRBD1	few	TRBJ2-1	TRBV20-1	CSARGTGEKNEQFF	TGCAGTGCCAGAGGGACAGGGGAGAAGAATGAGCAGTTCTTC
15	TRBD1	.	TRBJ2-1	TRBV5-1	CASSIQGKAGNEQFF	TGCGCCAGCAGTATACAGGGGAAGGCGGGCAATGAGCAGTTCTTC
15	TRBD2	many	TRBJ2-1	TRBV3-1	CASSHGTSGNNEQFF	TGTGCCAGCAGCCATGGGACTAGCGGGAACAATGAGCAGTTCTTC
14	.	many	TRBJ1-1	TRBV11-2	CASSPLDRFTEAFF	TGTGCCAGCAGCCCCCTCGACAGGTTTACTGAAGCTTTCTTT
10	.	few	TRBJ2-1	TRBV29-1	CSVEDNEQFF	TGCAGCGTTGAGGATAATGAGCAGTTCTTC
19	TRBD2	.	TRBJ2-7	TRBV20-1	CSARPPSFGTSGRSDEQYF	TGCAGTGCTAGACCCCCGTCTTTTGGGACTAGCGGGAGGTCTGACGAGCAGTACTTC
13	.	.	TRBJ2-1	TRBV6-2/TRBV6-3	CASREWLYNEQFF	TGTGCCAGCAGAGAGTGGCTATACAATGAGCAGTTCTTC
14	.	many	TRBJ2-1	TRBV2	CASSDRGYYNEQFF	TGTGCCAGCAGTGACAGGGGCTATTACAATGAGCAGTTCTTC
15	TRBD2	many	TRBJ2-3	TRBV2	CASSAPSGSTDTQYF	TGTGCCAGCAGTGCCCCTAGCGGAAGCACAGATACGCAGTATTTT
13	.	.	TRBJ2-2	TRBV20-1	CSASLRATGELFF	TGCAGTGCTAGCCTTAGGGCGACCGGGGAGCTGTTTTTT
20	TRBD2	many	TRBJ2-1	TRBV24-1	CATSDLPGLAGPSSYNEQFF	TGTGCCACCAGTGATCTCCCGGGACTAGCGGGGCCTAGCTCCTACAATGAGCAGTTCTTC
15	.	once	TRBJ2-1	TRBV5-1	CASSLGGTSVNEQFF	TGCGCCAGCAGCTTGGGTGGTACTAGTGTTAATGAGCAGTTCTTC
15	TRBD2	few	TRBJ2-1	TRBV6-1	CASSDSGSLYNEQFF	TGTGCCAGCAGTGATAGCGGGAGCCTCTACAATGAGCAGTTCTTC
16	.	.	TRBJ2-2	TRBV11-3	CASSPRTAGGTGELFF	TGTGCCAGCAGCCCCCGCACTGCAGGAGGGACCGGGGAGCTGTTTTTT
14	TRBD1	.	TRBJ2-1	TRBV12-3/TRBV12-4	CASSWSGTDDEQFF	TGTGCCAGCAGTTGGTCCGGGACAGATGACGAGCAGTTCTTC
17	TRBD2	few	TRBJ2-2	TRBV2	CASSVMMTSGPAGELFF	TGTGCCAGCAGTGTTATGATGACTAGCGGGCCGGCCGGGGAGCTGTTTTTT
14	TRBD2	.	TRBJ2-3	TRBV20-1	CSAATSGRADTQYF	TGCAGTGCGGCCACTAGCGGGAGGGCAGATACGCAGTATTTT
11	.	.	TRBJ2-7	TRBV6-1	CASGYLGEQYF	TGTGCCAGCGGGTATTTAGGCGAGCAGTACTTC